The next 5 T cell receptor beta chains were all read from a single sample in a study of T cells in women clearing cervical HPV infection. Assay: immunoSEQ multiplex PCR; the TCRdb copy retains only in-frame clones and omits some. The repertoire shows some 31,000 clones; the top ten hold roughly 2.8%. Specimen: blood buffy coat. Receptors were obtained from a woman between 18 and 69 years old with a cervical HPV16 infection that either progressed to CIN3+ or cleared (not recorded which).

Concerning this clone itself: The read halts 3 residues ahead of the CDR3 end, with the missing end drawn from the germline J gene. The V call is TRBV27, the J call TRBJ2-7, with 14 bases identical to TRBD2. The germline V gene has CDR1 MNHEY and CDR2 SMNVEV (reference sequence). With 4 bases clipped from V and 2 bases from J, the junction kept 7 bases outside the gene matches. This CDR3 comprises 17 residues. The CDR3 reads CASSSRLAGGGAYEQYF. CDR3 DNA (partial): TGTGCCAGCAGTTCCCGACTAGCGGGAGGGGGGGCCTACGAG.

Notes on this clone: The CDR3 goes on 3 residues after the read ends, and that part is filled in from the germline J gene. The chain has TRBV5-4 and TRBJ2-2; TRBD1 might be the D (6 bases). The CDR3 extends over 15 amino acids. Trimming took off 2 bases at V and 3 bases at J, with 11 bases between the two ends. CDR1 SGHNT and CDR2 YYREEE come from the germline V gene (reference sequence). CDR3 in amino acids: CASSFPDSDTGELFF. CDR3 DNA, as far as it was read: TGTGCCAGCAGCTTTCCGGACAGTGACACCGGGGAG.

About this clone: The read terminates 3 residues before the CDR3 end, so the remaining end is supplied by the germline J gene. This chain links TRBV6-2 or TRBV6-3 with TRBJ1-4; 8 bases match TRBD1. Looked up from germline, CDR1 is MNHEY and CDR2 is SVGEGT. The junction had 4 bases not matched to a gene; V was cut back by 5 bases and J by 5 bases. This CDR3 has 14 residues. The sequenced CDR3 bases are TGTGCCAGCAGTCTGACAGGGGAAAATGAAAAA. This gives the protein CASSLTGENEK. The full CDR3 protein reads CASSLTGENEKLFF.

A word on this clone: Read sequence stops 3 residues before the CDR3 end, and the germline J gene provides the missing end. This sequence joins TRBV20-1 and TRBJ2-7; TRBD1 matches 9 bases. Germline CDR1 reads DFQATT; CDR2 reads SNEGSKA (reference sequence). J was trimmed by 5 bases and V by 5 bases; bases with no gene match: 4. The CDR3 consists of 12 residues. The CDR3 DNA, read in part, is TGCAGTGCTTGGACAGGGGCTCACGAG. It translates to CSAWTGAHE. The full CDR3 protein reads CSAWTGAHEQYF.

The CDR3 sequence is CASSVAPFGPSPDTQYF. The CDR3 bases that were read are TGTGCCAGCAGCGTTGCACCTTTTGGGCCCTCTCCAGATACG. The chain combines TRBV9 with TRBJ2-3, with unresolved D. The read ends 3 residues before the CDR3 terminus; that terminus is restored from the germline J gene. The CDR3 runs to 17 residues. Germline V gene sequence: CDR1 SGDLS, CDR2 YYNGEE. Trimming left V 2 bases short and J 4 bases short, with 20 bases between.